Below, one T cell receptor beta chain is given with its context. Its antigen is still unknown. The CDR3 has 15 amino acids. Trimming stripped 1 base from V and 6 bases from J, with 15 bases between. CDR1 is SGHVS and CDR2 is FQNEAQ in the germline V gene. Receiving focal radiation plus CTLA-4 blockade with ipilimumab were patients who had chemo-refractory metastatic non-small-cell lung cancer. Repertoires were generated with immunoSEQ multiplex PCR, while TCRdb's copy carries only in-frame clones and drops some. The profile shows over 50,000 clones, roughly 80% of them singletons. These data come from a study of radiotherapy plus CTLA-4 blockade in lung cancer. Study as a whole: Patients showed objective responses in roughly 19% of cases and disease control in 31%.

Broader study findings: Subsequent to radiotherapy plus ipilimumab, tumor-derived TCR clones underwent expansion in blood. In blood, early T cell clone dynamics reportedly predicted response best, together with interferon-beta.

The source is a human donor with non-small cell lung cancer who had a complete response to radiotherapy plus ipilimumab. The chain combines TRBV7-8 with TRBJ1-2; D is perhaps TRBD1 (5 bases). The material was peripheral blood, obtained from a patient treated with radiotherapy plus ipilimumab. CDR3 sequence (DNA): TGTGCCAGCAGCTTAGATGCAGGGTGGGCTGATGGCTACACCTTC. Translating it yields CASSLDAGWADGYTF.